This T cell receptor beta chain was found in a study of cytomegalovirus exposure and HLA in healthy donors (TCRdb year 2017). Background on the whole study: An earlier analysis of a few hundred of the donors reported around 280 Gb of sequence data and 117 million unique TCR beta sequences obtained from roughly 180 million T cells. HLA typing included class I and class II loci at four-digit resolution. Rather than drawing on any new phenotypic data, the later analysis identified candidate immune exposures from TCR beta sequences and the way those sequences occurred across donors. The study aimed to test whether cataloging public T cell receptors could reveal signatures of past pathogen exposure. All discovery cohort repertoires had been generated on a single sequencing platform. The study profiled the T cell repertoires of 666 subjects by immunosequencing and related them to cytomegalovirus serostatus. About 280 gigabases of sequencing data and around 85 million unique TCR sequences made up an early release that covered nearly 650 HLA-typed donors. In a later analysis, previously published TCR beta repertoires from roughly 710 donors were re-analyzed and high-resolution HLA genotyping was added so that TCR occurrence patterns could be studied. Genome-wide SNP genotypes for about three fifths of the roughly 670 donors were used in a later genetic analysis, which treated that subset as a discovery cohort. Donor age, sex, ethnicity and CMV serostatus were collected together with the repertoire data. High-throughput TCR immunosequencing, statistical association of individual TCRs with disease status, and machine learning were combined to predict cytomegalovirus infection status. In an earlier analysis of more than 550 of the donors, high-throughput TCR beta sequencing was used to judge whether each TCR beta V gene segment behaved as functional or pseudogenic. Among the approximately 400 genotyped donors, under 90% belonged to the genetic ancestry cluster associated with self-reported Caucasian donors. A separate validation cohort of some 130 different subjects was used in addition to the 666-subject first cohort. Across some 400 genotyped donors of the cohort, an average of roughly 200,000 unique TCR beta nucleotide sequences per donor were sequenced, and roughly a sixth of those sequences were non-productive. About five DR-DQ haplotypes were treated as single units for association and clustering because of strong linkage in the cohort. Typing coverage differed by locus: A, B, C, DRB1 and DQB1 were typed in roughly 620-640 donors, DQA1 in approximately 520, DPA1 in 600 to 610, and DPB1 in roughly 450. Beyond this particular receptor, the publication reports: Correlated functional status among segregating V segments might reflect linkage disequilibrium, but an unknown experimental factor could not be ruled out. In a later analysis, TCR association rates were found to vary across HLA loci, with the most associated TCRs seen for DRB1 alleles and the fewest for HLA-C alleles. In a later analysis, most CMV-associated TCR beta chains were found to appear HLA-restricted, with HLA associations seemingly driven largely by CMV exposure. The authors suggested that the approach could potentially be extended to other disease states and immunological phenotypes. Roughly uniform sequencing depth across donors was assumed in presence/absence analyses, although this assumption may not hold. While some public TCRs were present in many individuals, most TCR sequences turned up only very rarely across donors. In vitro tests confirmed that three of the cytomegalovirus-associated TCR beta chains recognize cytomegalovirus antigens. When HLA alleles, especially DR and DQ, strongly co-occurred, attributing TCR associations to individual alleles was difficult. At a false discovery rate of 0.05, a later analysis linked under 20,000 TCR beta sequences to specific HLA alleles. According to a later analysis, parvovirus B19, influenza, CMV and Epstein-Barr virus appeared linked to several top co-occurrence clusters. HLA typing was unavailable for some donors at each locus, so association tests used only the typed subset. Because counts were too low, 15 or so rarely observed V segments, including chromosome 9 orphons, were excluded from the earlier analysis of 500 to 700 of the donors. Only TCR beta chains were sequenced in this cohort, and the absence of alpha or paired-chain data limited detectable features. A further reported finding was that TCR beta sequences accurately predicted the HLA-A and HLA-B alleles for most subjects in the first cohort. A total of fewer than 200 TCR beta chains were listed by the study as associated with cytomegalovirus. According to a later genetic analysis, donors in an Asian-associated ancestry cluster had fewer N-insertions in productive TCRs than the approximately 700-donor mean. An association between a missense DCLRE1C variant and V-gene and J-gene trimming of TCR beta chains was found in a later genetic analysis and replicated in an independent cohort. Cytomegalovirus status was reported to be diagnosed by the classifier with high specificity and sensitivity in both the original and validation cohorts. In an earlier analysis of about 540 of the donors, most TCR beta V segments were observed in productive rearrangements about 87% or about 30% of the time, broadly matching IMGT annotations. A later analysis found that HLA-associated TCR beta chains were more clonally expanded and had lower generation probabilities than equally common non-associated chains. A group of highly shared sequence variants was considered likely to be a technical artifact of the sequencing pipeline. CMV serostatus was the only immune exposure information available for the cohort.

The library relied on the immunoSEQ multiplex PCR assay. A mixture of 60 forward primers for TCR Vbeta segments and 13 reverse primers for TCR Jbeta segments was used in the multiplex PCR. Amplification of the CDR3 region of rearranged TCR beta genes was performed with a multiplex PCR assay on genomic DNA. The amplified TCR beta libraries were sequenced on the Illumina HiSeq System as 87-base-pair reads. Turning to the authors' computational methods: A later analysis counted some 80 million unique TCR beta chains across the approximately 700 repertoires, and 10 million to 12 million of these chains were shared by at least two donors. Raw reads were error-corrected and collapsed into unique sequences by a nearest-neighbor algorithm in which closely related sequences were merged to remove PCR and sequencing errors. Alignment of CDR3 sequences to IMGT reference sequences was used to assign V, D and J gene segments. For a sequence to be retained, a match of at least six nucleotides was required to both a V gene segment and a J gene segment. A rearrangement was called productive if the CDR3 had no stop codons and remained in frame with V and J, and every other rearrangement was called non-productive. CDR3 was defined according to IMGT convention as the region running from the second conserved V-encoded cysteine to the conserved J-encoded phenylalanine. Sequences without an unambiguous match to a single V gene segment were excluded from the earlier analysis of over 500 of the donors. In an earlier analysis of about 590 of the donors, a V segment was called functional when productive rearrangements were above 56.7%, and segregating when the standard deviation between donors exceeded 5%. A statistical classification framework was developed to diagnose cytomegalovirus status using the catalog of TCR beta chain sequences. A later analysis assigned V and J genes by comparing TCR nucleotide sequences with IMGT/GENE-DB human TR gene sequences. Using the TCRdist pipeline, a later analysis assigned CDR3 sequences along with most-parsimonious VDJ recombination scenarios. In a later analysis, every TCR beta chain was defined by the combination of its CDR3 amino acid sequence and its V-gene family, and reads without a unique V-gene family were dropped. In a later analysis, around 600 highly shared, low-generation-probability nucleotide sequences were removed to address suspected cross-contamination and a sequencing artifact. For each public chain, a later analysis derived a clonal expansion index from normalized ranks of inferred template counts within each repertoire. A later analysis computed generation probabilities with a VDJ recombination model fitted to out-of-frame rearrangements, and checked the results against IGoR. Hypergeometric tests were used in a later analysis to score TCR-TCR, TCR-HLA and TCR-CMV co-occurrence, with a repertoire-size bias correction applied to the TCR pairs. A later analysis estimated false discovery rates by permuting HLA or CMV assignments 20 times. In a later analysis, co-occurring TCRs were grouped using DBSCAN, with TCRdist sequence similarity added in when clustering inside HLA-allele-positive subsets. Repertoires with fewer than 30,000 or more than 120,000 public chains, plus five repertoires with anomalous nucleotide sharing, were excluded from co-occurrence clustering. TCRdb limited this immuneACCESS table to in-frame rearrangements with V and J called. A share of clones is missing; checked studies link under half to unresolved V genes, and the rest is unexplained. V, J and clone size reflect that table, while D and trimming were determined from the DNA. Recorded for this sample are tens of thousands of clones; 65% to 90% of them occurred a single time. Roughly 4.5% of the sample rests with the top ten.

With respect to this clone: Its antigen remains unidentified. Qualities for individual bases were not recorded, and no much larger clone is one base off.

The cohort consisted of 600 to 700 healthy bone marrow donors. Cohort members were all nominally healthy when sampled, although unrecorded immune exposures were likely present. The donor tested CMV seronegative, placing the donor among the 350 or so seronegative members of the cohort. Each donor provided a peripheral blood sample, and peripheral blood mononuclear cells were used for TCR beta sequencing. The Qiagen DNeasy Blood Extraction Kit was used to extract genomic DNA from the blood cell samples. This receptor was taken from a young man in good health and CMV-seronegative. The sequenced sample consisted of PBMCs.

CDR3 loop: CASSPGTGGGGYTF. The nucleotides are TGCGCCAGCAGCCCCGGGACAGGGGGAGGTGGCTACACCTTC. In this chain, TRBV5-1 is recombined with TRBJ1-2; 11 central nucleotides agree with TRBD1. At the junction V is shortened by 4 bases and J by 7 bases; bases outside the gene matches: 6. Sequences SGHRS (CDR1) and YFSETQ (CDR2) are obtained from the germline V gene. The CDR3 runs 14 amino acids, cysteine and phenylalanine included. Only the CDR3 DNA is retained, 42 bases long and in frame from the first base.